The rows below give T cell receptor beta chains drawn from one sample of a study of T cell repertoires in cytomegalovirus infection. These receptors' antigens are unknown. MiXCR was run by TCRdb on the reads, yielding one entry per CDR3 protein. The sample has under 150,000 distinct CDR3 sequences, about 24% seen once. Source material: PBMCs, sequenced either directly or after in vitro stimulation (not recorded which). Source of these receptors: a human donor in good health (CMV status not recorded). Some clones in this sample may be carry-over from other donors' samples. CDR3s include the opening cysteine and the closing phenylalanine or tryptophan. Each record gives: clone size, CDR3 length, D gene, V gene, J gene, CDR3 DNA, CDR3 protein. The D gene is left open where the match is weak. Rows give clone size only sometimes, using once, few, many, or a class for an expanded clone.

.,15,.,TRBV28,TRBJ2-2,TGTGCCAGCAGGAGGGGGGGTTACGGCACCGGGGAGCTGTTTTTT,CASRRGGYGTGELFF
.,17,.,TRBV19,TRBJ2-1,TGTGCCAGTAGTCTACCCTCTATCGGGGCCTCCTACAATGAGCAGTTCTTC,CASSLPSIGASYNEQFF
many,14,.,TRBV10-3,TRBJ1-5,TGTGCCATCAGTGAGAACCAAGATAATCAGCCCCAGCATTTT,CAISENQDNQPQHF
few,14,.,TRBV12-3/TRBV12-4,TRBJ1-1,TGTGCCAGCAGTTTTAACAGCTTGAACACTGAAGCTTTCTTT,CASSFNSLNTEAFF
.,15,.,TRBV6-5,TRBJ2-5,TGTGCCAGCAGCGAAGAGGGGGGGGGGCTGGAGACCCAGTACTTC,CASSEEGGGLETQYF
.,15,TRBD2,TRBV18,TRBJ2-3,TGTGCCAGCTCACCGGGACTAGCGGGAGCAGATACGCAGTATTTT,CASSPGLAGADTQYF
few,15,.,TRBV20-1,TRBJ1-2,TGCAGTGCTAGAGATCGGCACAGGACCAGCTATGGCTACACCTTC,CSARDRHRTSYGYTF
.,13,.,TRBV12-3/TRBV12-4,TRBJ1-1,TGTGCCAGCAGCCCCGGACCTCCCCTGGTAGCTTTCTTT,CASSPGPPLVAFF
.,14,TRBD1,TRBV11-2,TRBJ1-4,TGTGCCAGCAGCTTTCAGGGGGCCAAAGAAAAACTGTTTTTT,CASSFQGAKEKLFF
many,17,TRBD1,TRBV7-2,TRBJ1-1,TGTGCCAGCAGCTTAGCACCGGGACAGGGGGCTCAAAATGAAGCTTTCTTT,CASSLAPGQGAQNEAFF
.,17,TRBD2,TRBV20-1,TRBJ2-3,TGCAGTGCTAGTCCCCTCCTAGCGGGAGTTTATTCAGATACGCAGTATTTT,CSASPLLAGVYSDTQYF
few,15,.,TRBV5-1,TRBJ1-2,TGCGCCAGCAGCAGCGCTCCCGCTGGGAACTATGGCTACACCTTC,CASSSAPAGNYGYTF
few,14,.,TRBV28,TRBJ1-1,TGTGCCAGCAGACCCTACAGGGAGAACACTGAAGCTTTCTTT,CASRPYRENTEAFF
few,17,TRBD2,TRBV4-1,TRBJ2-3,TGCGCCAGCAGCCTTGGTTCTCTAGCGGTCGGAACAGATACGCAGTATTTT,CASSLGSLAVGTDTQYF